Shown below are 16 T cell receptor beta chains from a single sample sequenced in a study of cytomegalovirus exposure and HLA in healthy donors. The study ran its PCR with 60 Vbeta and 13 Jbeta primers. Libraries were prepared by immunoSEQ multiplex PCR; TCRdb keeps only in-frame clonotypes and omits some of them. The profile shows around 170,000 clones, about 80% of them singletons. Material for sequencing was PBMCs. These receptors were collected from a woman between 50 and 59 years old in good health and CMV-seronegative.

The V and J genes are TRBV11-1 and TRBJ2-5, with TRBD1 matching 7 bases. The CDR3 runs to 11 residues. Germline V gene lookup returns CDR1 SGHAT and CDR2 FQDESV (reference sequence). V lost 6 bases and J lost 5; bases outside the gene matches: 0. CDR3 in DNA: TGTGCCAGCAGGGACAGGGAGACCCAGTACTTC. Protein product: CASRDRETQYF.

V and J are TRBV2 and TRBJ2-1; 10 bases agree with TRBD2. CDR1 and CDR2 from the germline V gene are SNHLY and FYNNEI. The CDR3 has 14 residues. V lost 5 bases to trimming and J lost 7 bases; unmatched junction nucleotides: 5. The CDR3 DNA reads TGTGCCAGCAGTCCTCTAGCGGGAGTAAATGAGCAGTTCTTC. It specifies CASSPLAGVNEQFF.

The chain uses TRBV28 and TRBJ2-1, with 8 bases aligning to TRBD2. The CDR3 sequence is 19 residues long. Germline V gene lookup returns CDR1 MDHEN and CDR2 SYDVKM. V shed 7 bases, J shed 9 bases, and the junction held 26 bases outside the gene matches. The CDR3 DNA reads as TGTGCCAGCACCCACCAAAGCCAGATTGGATCGGGAGGGCCCATTGAGCAGTTCTTC. This translates into CASTHQSQIGSGGPIEQFF.

The chain joins TRBV11-2 to TRBJ2-7; no firm D call. Germline CDR1 SGHAT, CDR2 FQNNGV. The CDR3 has 15 amino acids. The V end lost 0 bases, the J end lost 1 base, and 10 bases lay between the germline ends. Here the CDR3 DNA reads TGTGCCAGCAGCTTAGACTTCACGGGTTCCTACGAGCAGTACTTC. Translation: CASSLDFTGSYEQYF.

This chain connects TRBV27 to TRBJ2-7; TRBD2 might be the D (6 bases). Trimming left V 5 bases short and J 3 bases short, with 20 bases between. This CDR3 contains 16 residues. Germline CDR1 is MNHEY and CDR2 is SMNVEV (reference sequence). The CDR3 protein is CASSPKLGEDHYEQYF. The CDR3 bases are TGTGCCAGCAGTCCAAAACTCGGGGAGGACCACTACGAGCAGTACTTC.

This rearrangement joins TRBV2 to TRBJ2-7; TRBD1 aligns across 8 bases. The CDR3 length is 15 residues. V shed 7 bases, J shed 1 base, and the junction held 9 bases outside the gene matches. Per the germline V gene, CDR1 is SNHLY and CDR2 is FYNNEI. The CDR3 protein is CASTKAGTGSYEQYF. CDR3 bases: TGTGCCAGCACAAAGGCCGGGACAGGTTCCTACGAGCAGTACTTC. Supplemented by reference TRBV2 and TRBJ2-7, the full variable domain reads EPEVTQTPSHQVTQMGQEVILRCVPISNHLYFYWYRQILGQKVEFLVSFYNNEISEKSEIFDDQFSVERPDGSNFTLKIRSTKLEDSAMYFCASTKAGTGSYEQYFGPGTRLTVT.

V and J are TRBV28 and TRBJ2-7; 7 bases line up with TRBD1. The V segment lost 6 bases and the J segment 2 bases; nucleotides outside the gene matches: 4. The CDR3 spans 13 residues. From germline, CDR1 is MDHEN and CDR2 SYDVKM. CDR3 amino acids: CASSEGAAYEQYF. CDR3 bases: TGTGCCAGCAGCGAGGGGGCGGCCTACGAGCAGTACTTC. Supplemented by reference TRBV28 and TRBJ2-7, the full variable domain reads DVKVTQSSRYLVKRTGEKVFLECVQDMDHENMFWYRQDPGLGLRLIYFSYDVKMKEKGDIPEGYSVSREKKERFSLILESASTNQTSMYLCASSEGAAYEQYFGPGTRLTVT.

The chain recombines TRBV7-8 with TRBJ1-5, with D possibly TRBD1 on 6 matching bases. The V gene's germline CDR1 is SGHVS and CDR2 FQNEAQ. The CDR3 covers 14 residues. V gave up 0 bases and J gave up 7 bases, with 10 bases separating them. The DNA of the CDR3 is TGTGCCAGCAGCTTAGCTGGGGGCAGCCAGCCCCAGCATTTT. Its protein product is CASSLAGGSQPQHF. Complete variable domain (other parts from reference TRBV7-8 and TRBJ1-5): GAGVSQSPRYKVAKRGQDVALRCDPISGHVSLFWYQQALGQGPEFLTYFQNEAQLDKSGLPSDRFFAERPEGSVSTLKIQRTQQEDSAVYLCASSLAGGSQPQHFGDGTRLSIL.

The chain joins TRBV19 to TRBJ2-7, with D possibly TRBD1 on 8 matching bases. Germline V gene sequence: CDR1 LNHDA, CDR2 SQIVND (reference sequence). This CDR3 has 15 amino acids. Trimming stripped 8 bases from V and 4 bases from J, with 21 bases between. CDR3 nucleotide sequence: TGTGCCAGTTCCGGGAGGCAGGGGGCTTCGTACGAGCAGTACTTC. Translating gives CASSGRQGASYEQYF.

J is TRBJ2-1 and V is TRBV7-8, with 11 bases matching TRBD2. Per germline, CDR1 SGHVS and CDR2 FQNEAQ. J lost 8 bases, V lost 7 bases, and 13 bases had no gene match. This CDR3 has 16 amino acids. CDR3 sequence: CASKSRLAGGGDEQFF. The CDR3 DNA reads as TGTGCCAGCAAATCCCGATTAGCGGGGGGGGGCGATGAGCAGTTCTTC.

This clone has a single count. The chain carries TRBV6-4 and TRBJ2-3, with TRBD2 matching 8 bases. With 3 bases clipped from V and 11 bases from J, the junction kept 4 bases outside the gene matches. The CDR3 has 12 residues. In germline, CDR1 is MRHNA, CDR2 SNTAGT. This CDR3 is CASSDGGRKQYF. The DNA for the CDR3 is TGTGCCAGCAGTGATGGCGGGAGGAAGCAGTATTTT.

The genes are TRBV5-1 and TRBJ2-2; TRBD1 matches 7 bases. Germline V CDR1 and CDR2: SGHRS, YFSETQ. J gave up 1 base and V 7 bases, and 7 bases lay outside the gene matches. The CDR3 sequence is 15 residues long. CDR3 DNA: TGCGCCAGCTCCCTGGGACAGATGAACACCGGGGAGCTGTTTTTT. This codes for CASSLGQMNTGELFF.

The J gene is TRBJ1-3, the V gene TRBV19; weak D call: TRBD1 (6 bases). The ends were cut back, 7 bases at V and 2 bases at J, with 12 bases in the middle. The CDR3 length is 14 residues. The germline V gene has CDR1 LNHDA and CDR2 SQIVND (reference sequence). This CDR3 reads CASKGAGAGNTIYF. CDR3 sequence (DNA): TGTGCCAGTAAAGGTGCAGGGGCTGGAAACACCATATATTTT.

Details on this clone: Mismatch with germline at one junction end may stem from a read error. The V call is TRBV7-3, the J call TRBJ2-1; 9 nucleotides agree with TRBD2. This CDR3 contains 15 residues. Germline CDR1 reads SGHTA; CDR2 reads FQGTGA. DNA of the CDR3: TGTGCCAGCAGCCTAACTAGCGGGCTGTACAATGAGCAGTTCTTC. It codes for CASSLTSGLYNEQFF.

The CDR3 is CAAGLYTGELFF. CDR3 sequence (DNA): TGTGCGGCAGGGTTATACACCGGGGAGCTGTTTTTT. The chain has TRBV25-1 and TRBJ2-2, with D possibly matching TRBD1 (5 bases). Germline CDR1 and CDR2: MGHDK and SYGVNS. The CDR3 runs 12 residues. Variable domain in full (rest from reference TRBV25-1 and TRBJ2-2): EADIYQTPRYLVIGTGKKITLECSQTMGHDKMYWYQQDPGMELHLIHYSYGVNSTEKGDLSSESTVSRIRTEHFPLTLESARPSHTSQYLCAAGLYTGELFFGEGSRLTVL.

The V and J genes are TRBV10-3 and TRBJ1-5; D may be TRBD1 (6 bases). Per germline, CDR1 ENHRY and CDR2 SYGVKD. Deletions cut 0 bases from V and 7 bases from J, with 10 bases between. The CDR3 sequence is 14 residues long. The CDR3 nucleotides are TGTGCCATCAGTGAGTCGGGGGCCGGGCAGCCCCAGCATTTT. It codes for CAISESGAGQPQHF.